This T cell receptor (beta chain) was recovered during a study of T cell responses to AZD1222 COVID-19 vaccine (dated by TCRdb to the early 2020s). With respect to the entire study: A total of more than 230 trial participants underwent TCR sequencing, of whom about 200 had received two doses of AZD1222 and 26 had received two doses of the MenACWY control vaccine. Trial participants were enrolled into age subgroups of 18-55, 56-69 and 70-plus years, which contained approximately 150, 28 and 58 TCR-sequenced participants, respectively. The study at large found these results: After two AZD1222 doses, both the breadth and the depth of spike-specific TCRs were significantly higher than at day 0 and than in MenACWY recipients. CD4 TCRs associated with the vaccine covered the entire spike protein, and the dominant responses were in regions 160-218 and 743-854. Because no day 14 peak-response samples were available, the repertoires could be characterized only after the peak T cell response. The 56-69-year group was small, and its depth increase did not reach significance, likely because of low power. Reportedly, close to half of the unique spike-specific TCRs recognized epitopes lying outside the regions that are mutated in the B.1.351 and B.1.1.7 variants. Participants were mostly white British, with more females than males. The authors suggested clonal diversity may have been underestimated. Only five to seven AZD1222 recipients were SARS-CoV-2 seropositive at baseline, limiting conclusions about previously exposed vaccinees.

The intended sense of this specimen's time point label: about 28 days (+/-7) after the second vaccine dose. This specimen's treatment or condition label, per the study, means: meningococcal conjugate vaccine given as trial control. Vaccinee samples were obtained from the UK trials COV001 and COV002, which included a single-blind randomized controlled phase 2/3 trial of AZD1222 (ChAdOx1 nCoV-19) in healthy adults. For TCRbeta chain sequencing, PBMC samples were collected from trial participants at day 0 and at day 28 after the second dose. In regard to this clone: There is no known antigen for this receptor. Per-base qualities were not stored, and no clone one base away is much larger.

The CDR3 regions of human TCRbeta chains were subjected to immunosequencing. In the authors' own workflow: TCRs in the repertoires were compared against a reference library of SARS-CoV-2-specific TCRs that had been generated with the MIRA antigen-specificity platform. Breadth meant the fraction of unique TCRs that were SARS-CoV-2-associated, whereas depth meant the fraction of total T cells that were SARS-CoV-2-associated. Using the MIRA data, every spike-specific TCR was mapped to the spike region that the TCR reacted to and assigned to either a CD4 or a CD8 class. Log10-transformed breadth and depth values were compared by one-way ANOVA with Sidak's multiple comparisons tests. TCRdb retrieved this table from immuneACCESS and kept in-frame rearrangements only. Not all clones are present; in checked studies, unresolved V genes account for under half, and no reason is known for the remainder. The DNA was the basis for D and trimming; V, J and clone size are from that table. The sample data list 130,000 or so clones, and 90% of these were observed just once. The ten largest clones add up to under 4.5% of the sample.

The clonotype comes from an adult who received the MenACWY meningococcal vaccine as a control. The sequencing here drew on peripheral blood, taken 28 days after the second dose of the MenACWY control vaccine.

The DNA is TGTGCCAGCAGTTACTCGCCGGAAAATCAGCCCCAGCATTTT. This sequence encodes CASSYSPENQPQHF. The sequence is built from TRBV6-2 or TRBV6-3 and TRBJ1-5; the D gene cannot be resolved reliably. Including cysteine and phenylalanine, the CDR3 has 14 amino acids. The CDR3 DNA has 42 bases and is translated from base 1. V and J are truncated by 0 bases and 4 bases respectively, leaving an intervening sequence of 7 bases. Looking up the germline V gene yields CDR1 MNHEY and CDR2 SVGEGT.